What follows is one T cell receptor beta chain and its context. The germline V gene has CDR1 MNHEY and CDR2 SMNVEV (reference sequence). This CDR3 is built from 16 residues. V gave up 3 bases and J gave up 5 bases; unmatched junction bases: 10. Measured with immunoSEQ multiplex PCR; TCRdb has only the in-frame clones, and not every one. There are roughly 200,000 clones in the sample; 75% to 85% occur only once, and under 7% lies in the top ten. The data stem from a study of blood T cell repertoires in COVID-19. Study-level background: PBMCs, B-cell-depleted T cells, or T cells were the source of the cDNA or gDNA that made up the material.

This receptor was obtained from a woman between 40 and 55 years old with COVID-19, enrolled during active disease. Sequenced material: peripheral blood. This chain uses TRBV27 with TRBJ2-3; TRBD2 matches 8 bases. CDR3 loop: CASSLLPGLEIDTQYF. In DNA, the CDR3 is TGTGCCAGCAGTTTGCTACCGGGACTAGAGATAGATACGCAGTATTTT.